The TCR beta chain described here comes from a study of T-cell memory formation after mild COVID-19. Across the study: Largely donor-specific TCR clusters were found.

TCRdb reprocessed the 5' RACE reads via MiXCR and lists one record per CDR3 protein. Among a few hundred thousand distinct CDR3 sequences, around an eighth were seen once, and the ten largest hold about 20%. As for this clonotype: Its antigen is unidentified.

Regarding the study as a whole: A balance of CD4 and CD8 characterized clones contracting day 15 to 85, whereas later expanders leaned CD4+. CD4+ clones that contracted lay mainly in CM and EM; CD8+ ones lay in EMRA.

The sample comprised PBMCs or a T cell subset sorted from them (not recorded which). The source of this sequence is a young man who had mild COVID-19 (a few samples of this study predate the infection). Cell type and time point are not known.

The CDR3, as DNA: TGTGCCAGCAGCAGGACTAGCGGGGGCCTATTAGGAGACGAGCAGTACTTC. As protein: CASSRTSGGLLGDEQYF. The rearrangement joins TRBV6-2 or TRBV6-3 to TRBJ2-7; TRBD2 agrees at 13 bases. The CDR3 contains 17 residues. V lost 6 bases to trimming and J lost 5 bases; unmatched junction nucleotides: 13. Germline assignment: CDR1 MNHEY and CDR2 SVGEGT.